Ten or more counts support the clone carrying this T cell receptor beta chain. What it recognizes is unknown. Using its own MiXCR run on the 5' RACE reads, TCRdb lists one record per CDR3 protein. Of approximately 100,000 distinct CDR3 sequences in the sample, roughly 8.3% were seen once. The data belong to a study of CD8 T cells in ankylosing spondylitis. Study-level points and caveats: Clones linked to the disease showed a CD8+ phenotype. They occurred at relatively low frequencies in peripheral blood. There were earlier reports of some motif variants in reactive arthritis synovial fluid and blood. From matched ankylosing spondylitis synovial fluid, disease-linked clones were reportedly recovered at significantly enriched levels.

Trimming left V 6 bases short and J 3 bases short, with 12 bases between. The CDR3 is made up of 13 amino acids. This chain connects TRBV12-3 or TRBV12-4 to TRBJ2-7; no firm D call. Specimen: blood, either unsorted or a sorted T cell fraction (not recorded which). The sequence was obtained from a male donor with ankylosing spondylitis or in good health (not recorded which). This CDR3 is CASSQIGSYEQYF. The CDR3 nucleotides read TGTGCCAGCAGCCAGATAGGCAGCTACGAGCAGTACTTC.